The rows below give T cell receptor beta chains drawn from one sample of a study of blood T cell repertoires in COVID-19. The method was immunoSEQ multiplex PCR; TCRdb's version includes in-frame clones alone and lacks a portion of them. The table records 310,000 or so clones, around 90% of them present only once. The specimen was peripheral blood. The receptors were gathered from a man between 18 and 29 years old who had recovered from COVID-19. CDR3s leave out the opening cysteine and the closing phenylalanine or tryptophan. D genes are given only for firm matches. Clone size is not always given. Where it is, it says once, few, many or a class for expanded clones.

size | J | V | D | CDR3
once | TRBJ2-7 | TRBV15 | . | ATSPLWGEGYEQY
. | TRBJ1-2 | TRBV4-3 | TRBD1 | ASSQWDSVNYGYT
. | TRBJ2-7 | TRBV5-1 | TRBD1 | ASSQNFGTVGTYEQY
. | TRBJ1-5 | TRBV19 | TRBD1 | ASMTTGGGNQPQH
. | TRBJ1-1 | TRBV6-5 | . | ASTTGLDTEAF
. | TRBJ1-2 | TRBV6-5 | TRBD1 | ASSYSIQGDIYGYT
. | TRBJ2-7 | TRBV23-1 | . | ASSQSEADEQY
. | TRBJ1-1 | TRBV29-1 | TRBD1 | SVRDRENTEAF
. | TRBJ2-7 | TRBV5-1 | TRBD1 | ASSGMDRGEEQY
. | TRBJ2-3 | TRBV30 | . | AWSRGGASLGADTQY
. | TRBJ2-7 | TRBV4-2 | TRBD2 | ASSLEGTSGTYEQY
. | TRBJ2-7 | TRBV5-1 | TRBD2 | ASSLVGSGFYEQY
. | TRBJ1-1 | TRBV12-3/TRBV12-4 | . | ASSLRQGTEAF
. | TRBJ2-7 | TRBV6-5 | . | ASSFDRGDEQY
. | TRBJ2-1 | TRBV10-3 | TRBD1 | AISEWDRSNEQF
. | TRBJ2-6 | TRBV6-6 | TRBD2 | ASSPPRTSGSSSGANVLT
. | TRBJ1-4 | TRBV3-1/TRBV3-2 | . | ASRNRTGLTNEKLF
. | TRBJ2-1 | TRBV11-2 | TRBD2 | ASSLAGTSHSEQF
. | TRBJ1-2 | TRBV10-3 | TRBD1 | AISESGTGGRSDGYT
. | TRBJ2-1 | TRBV11-1 | TRBD2 | ASSYTLAGPYNEQF
. | TRBJ1-1 | TRBV6-2/TRBV6-3 | . | ASSINAPGVSTEAF
once | TRBJ2-1 | TRBV5-1 | . | ASSFDRWYNEQF
. | TRBJ2-7 | TRBV2 | TRBD1 | ASREDRPATYEQY
once | TRBJ2-7 | TRBV24-1 | TRBD1 | ATRQGDGSYEQY
. | TRBJ2-5 | TRBV7-2 | TRBD1 | ASSLMGTGEETQY
. | TRBJ1-2 | TRBV18 | . | ASSPGPRDYGYT
once | TRBJ1-2 | TRBV29-1 | TRBD1 | SVETGEDYYYGYT
. | TRBJ1-1 | TRBV6-5 | TRBD1 | ASSTRGPTEAF
. | TRBJ2-2 | TRBV19 | . | ASTPKGVTGELF
. | TRBJ1-1 | TRBV5-6 | . | ASGTGPEAF
. | TRBJ1-1 | TRBV3-1/TRBV3-2 | TRBD1 | ASSWIGAGGPEAF
. | TRBJ2-1 | TRBV24-1 | . | ATAGGGEPEQF
. | TRBJ2-2 | TRBV9 | TRBD2 | ASSVSGTSGNTGELF
. | TRBJ2-7 | TRBV5-4 | . | ASSLAQGRHGYEQY
. | TRBJ1-1 | TRBV29-1 | . | SAWDTNGNTEAF
. | TRBJ2-3 | TRBV28 | . | ASSLDGKTQY
. | TRBJ1-2 | TRBV5-1 | . | ASSLERSFYGYT
once | TRBJ1-1 | TRBV5-1 | . | ASSFSFNTEAF